Listed here are 20 T cell receptor beta chains from one sample, sequenced in a study of regulatory T cells in long-lasting Graves disease. Libraries of TCR beta came from iRepertoire HTBI primers plus Arm-PCR of CDR3 regions. Each CDR3 protein is one row after TCRdb ran MiXCR on the multiplex PCR reads. The sample has about 470,000 distinct CDR3 sequences; around 15% are singletons. Time point noted: newly diagnosed GD, antithyroid drugs for less than 3 months. RNA isolated from PBMCs was used to make the TCR library. The sample also formed part of further work on T cells in Graves' hyperthyroidism and ophthalmopathy.

Sequencing was performed on peripheral blood mononuclear cells (PBMCs), taken at new diagnosis, from a patient treated with antithyroid drugs. These TCRs come from a man aged 35-49 years with Graves disease.

CDR3 sequence reads: CSARPPTGSNTEAFF. In nucleotides, the CDR3 is TGCAGTGCTCGACCTCCGACAGGGTCGAACACTGAAGCTTTCTTT. V and J are TRBV20-1 and TRBJ1-1, with 7 bases fitting TRBD1. Germline V gene lookup returns CDR1 DFQATT and CDR2 SNEGSKA (reference sequence). The CDR3 length is 15 residues. With 5 bases clipped from V and 1 base from J, the junction kept 10 bases outside the gene matches.

Remarks on this clonotype: A read error may account for a junction end that differs from germline. The chain links TRBV12-3 or TRBV12-4 to TRBJ1-1; D is unclear. The CDR3 length is 13 residues. In DNA form, the CDR3 reads TGTACCAGCAGTTTAAAGCTAGGCGCTGAAGCTTTCTTT. Translated: CTSSLKLGAEAFF.

The genes are TRBV28 and TRBJ1-5; 7 nucleotides match TRBD1. Trimming cost V 3 bases and J 2 bases; bases outside gene matches: 7. Looked up from germline, CDR1 is MDHEN and CDR2 is SYDVKM. CDR3 length equals 16 residues. The CDR3 protein is CASSFEGALGNQPQHF. The CDR3 DNA reads TGTGCCAGCAGTTTCGAGGGGGCGCTTGGCAATCAGCCCCAGCATTTT. Supplemented by reference TRBV28 and TRBJ1-5, the full variable domain reads DVKVTQSSRYLVKRTGEKVFLECVQDMDHENMFWYRQDPGLGLRLIYFSYDVKMKEKGDIPEGYSVSREKKERFSLILESASTNQTSMYLCASSFEGALGNQPQHFGDGTRLSIL.

This clonotype was observed many times. The chain employs TRBV2 and TRBJ1-4, with no clear D. The CDR3 extends over 9 amino acids. Germline CDR1 and CDR2: SNHLY and FYNNEI. Trimming removed 7 bases at V and 8 bases at J, with 2 bases between. The CDR3 DNA reads TGTGCCAGCACCGAAAAACTGTTTTTT. It specifies CASTEKLFF.

This clonotype was seen repeatedly, ten times or more. This chain uses TRBV5-4 with TRBJ2-1; possibly TRBD2 for D (6 bases). CDR1 is SGHNT and CDR2 is YYREEE in the germline V gene (reference sequence). Trimming left V 0 bases short and J 5 bases short, with 12 bases between. CDR3 length: 15 amino acids. The CDR3 DNA is TGTGCCAGCAGCTTGGTCGGGGGTTTGAACAATGAGCAGTTCTTC. Protein product: CASSLVGGLNNEQFF. The whole variable domain, remainder taken from reference TRBV5-4 and TRBJ2-1, is ETGVTQSPTHLIKTRGQQVTLRCSSQSGHNTVSWYQQALGQGPQFIFQYYREEENGRGNFPPRFSGLQFPNYSSELNVNALELDDSALYLCASSLVGGLNNEQFFGPGTRLTVL.

Notes on this clonotype: A much larger clonotype is one base distant, so this may be a read error. V is TRBV18 and J is TRBJ1-5; D is unresolved. The CDR3 covers 13 residues. Germline V CDR1 and CDR2: KGHSH, LQKENI. Written as DNA, the CDR3 is TGTGCCAGCGCACCAGGCAGAAATCAGCCCCAGCATTTT. Its protein product is CASAPGRNQPQHF.

This clonotype was seen ten or more times. This rearrangement joins TRBV2 to TRBJ2-5; tentative D call: TRBD1 (5 bases). Trimming pared 4 bases from V and 3 bases from J, leaving 9 bases between. Germline loops: CDR1 SNHLY, CDR2 FYNNEI. This CDR3 is 13 amino acids long. The CDR3 protein is CASSVDREETQYF. CDR3 coding DNA: TGTGCCAGCAGTGTCGACAGAGAAGAGACCCAGTACTTC.

At least ten counts were recorded for this clonotype. This sequence joins TRBV28 and TRBJ2-3, with D possibly being TRBD1 (6 bases). The length of the CDR3 is 15 residues. The germline V and J ends were trimmed by 6 bases and 4 bases, with 17 bases remaining between them. Germline V gives CDR1 MDHEN, CDR2 SYDVKM. DNA of the CDR3: TGTGCCAGCAGCCTACGTGGGGGCATGGCAGATACGCAGTATTTT. Protein product: CASSLRGGMADTQYF.

This clonotype was seen ten or more times. The CDR3 region is CSTDAGTGRTEAFF. CDR3 DNA: TGCAGTACCGACGCCGGGACAGGGAGAACTGAAGCTTTCTTT. V usage is TRBV20-1 and J usage is TRBJ1-1, with 9 bases that match TRBD1. The CDR3 is 14 amino acids. Germline trimming cut 8 bases from V and 5 bases from J; bases unmatched to any gene: 12. The germline CDR1 and CDR2 sequences are DFQATT and SNEGSKA (reference sequence).

This clonotype occurred many times. An end of the junction differs from the germline gene, which may be a read error. The CDR3 region has the DNA TGTGCCAGCAGTTTAGGAGGGTCGCTCCCAGATACGCAGTATTTT. Amino acid sequence: CASSLGGSLPDTQYF. The J gene is TRBJ2-3, the V gene TRBV5-1; the D gene is possibly TRBD2 (6 bases). The CDR3 contains 15 residues. Per germline, CDR1 SGHRS and CDR2 YFSETQ.

The sample holds many counts of this clonotype. The V and J genes are TRBV30 and TRBJ1-2; D gene unclear. V was pared by 5 bases and J by 0 bases, with 13 bases between. This CDR3 is built from 14 residues. Per the germline V gene, CDR1 is GTSNPN and CDR2 is SVGIG (reference sequence). Written as DNA, the CDR3 is TGTGCCTGGGACGGAGGCCTAGCTAACTATGGCTACACCTTC. Residues: CAWDGGLANYGYTF. Full variable domain (rest looked up from reference TRBV30 and TRBJ1-2): SQTIHQWPATLVQPVGSPLSLECTVEGTSNPNLYWYRQAAGRGLQLLFYSVGIGQISSEVPQNLSASRPQDRQFILSSKKLLLSDSGFYLCAWDGGLANYGYTFGSGTRLTVV.

This clonotype came up many times. CDR3 region: CASSVGQGQGAQYF. CDR3 sequence (DNA): TGTGCCAGCAGTGTGGGACAGGGGCAGGGGGCGCAGTATTTT. The J gene is TRBJ2-3, the V gene TRBV2, with 10 nucleotides matching TRBD1. The CDR3 sequence is 14 residues long. Germline V gives CDR1 SNHLY, CDR2 FYNNEI. V shed 4 bases and J 10 bases; nucleotides not matched to a gene: 8.

The chain couples TRBV29-1 to TRBJ2-7, with D possibly matching TRBD2 (5 bases). V dropped 6 bases and J dropped 4 bases, with 13 bases sitting between them. Germline V gene sequence: CDR1 SQVTM, CDR2 ANQGSEA. CDR3 length equals 12 residues. The CDR3 region is CSVSVRGYEQYF. The CDR3 coding sequence is TGCAGCGTCTCCGTTCGAGGGTACGAGCAGTACTTC.

This clonotype showed up many times. The gene calls are TRBV29-1 and TRBJ1-5; 8 bases align to TRBD1. Germline V lookup: CDR1 SQVTM, CDR2 ANQGSEA. Losses at the gene ends were 5 bases for V and 7 bases for J; bases not matched to a gene: 7. CDR3 size: 13 residues. CDR3 sequence reads: CSVLTGGWQPQHF. CDR3 coding DNA: TGCAGCGTTCTTACAGGGGGGTGGCAGCCCCAGCATTTT.

This clonotype was counted many times. CDR3 region: CASSLRGGDIQYF. In DNA, the CDR3 is TGCGCCAGCAGCTTGAGAGGCGGAGACATTCAGTACTTC. The chain has TRBV5-1 and TRBJ2-4; D is unclear. The CDR3 is 13 residues long. The germline CDR1 and CDR2 sequences are SGHRS and YFSETQ. The ends were cut back, 1 base at V and 8 bases at J, with 10 bases in the middle.

The table lists this clonotype with many counts. J is TRBJ2-1 and V is TRBV7-3; D may be TRBD1 (5 bases). Looked up from germline, CDR1 is SGHTA and CDR2 is FQGTGA. Between the trimmed V and J ends, which lost 1 base and 5 bases, there was a span of 15 bases. The CDR3 sequence is 16 residues long. CDR3 nucleotide sequence: TGTGCCAGCAGCTTAAGAGTCTTTGGCAGGGACAATGAGCAGTTCTTC. This gives the protein CASSLRVFGRDNEQFF.

This sequence joins TRBV12-3 or TRBV12-4 and TRBJ1-3; maybe TRBD1 (5 bases). The CDR3 consists of 17 residues. V gave up 2 bases and J gave up 0 bases, with 14 bases separating them. Here the CDR3 reads CASSLRGRDYSGNTIYF. The CDR3 coding sequence is TGTGCCAGCAGTTTAAGGGGCAGGGACTACTCTGGAAACACCATATATTTT.

The chain carries TRBV6-5 and TRBJ2-7; TRBD2 aligns across 7 bases. CDR3 length: 15 amino acids. The J segment lost 1 base and the V segment lost 2 bases, leaving 5 bases of the junction unmatched. Germline lookup yields CDR1 MNHEY and CDR2 SVGAGI. CDR3 DNA: TGTGCCAGCAGTTACGCGGGAGCGACGTCCTACGAGCAGTACTTC. Its protein is CASSYAGATSYEQYF.

The chain has TRBV20-1 and TRBJ2-5; weak D call: TRBD1 (6 bases). CDR1 and CDR2 from the germline V gene are DFQATT and SNEGSKA (reference sequence). CDR3 length: 14 residues. The V end was cut by 0 bases, the J end by 5 bases, with 13 bases between. Written as DNA, the CDR3 is TGCAGTGCTAGAGAACCCACAGGGATGGAGACCCAGTACTTC. Its translation: CSAREPTGMETQYF.

V usage is TRBV30 and J usage is TRBJ2-2; maybe TRBD1 (5 bases). This CDR3 has 12 amino acids. Germline V CDR1 and CDR2: GTSNPN, SVGIG (reference sequence). V lost 4 bases and J lost 7, with 10 bases in between. The CDR3, as DNA: TGTGCCTGGATAGGGGCTAGCGGGGAGCTGTTTTTT. Its protein is CAWIGASGELFF.